Listed below are T cell receptor beta chains from one sample, sequenced in a study of regulatory T cells in long-lasting Graves disease. TCRdb processed the multiplex PCR reads anew with MiXCR; each CDR3 protein has one entry. The repertoire holds 540,000 or so distinct CDR3 sequences, with approximately 13% as singletons. These data were also reused for a study on T cells in Graves' hyperthyroidism and ophthalmopathy.

The sample was peripheral blood mononuclear cells (PBMCs), taken at new diagnosis, from a patient treated with antithyroid drugs. These receptors all stem from a man younger than 45 with Graves disease. Each CDR3 is given with its conserved first and last residue. Each record gives: V gene, clone size, J gene, D gene, CDR3 DNA, CDR3 protein. The D gene is left open where the match is weak. Clone size is stated in some rows and not others, as once, few, many or a class when expanded.

TRBV27,many,TRBJ2-5,.,TGTGCCAGCAGTTCCCGGTCTAAAGAGACCCAGTACTTC,CASSSRSKETQYF
TRBV30,few,TRBJ1-2,.,TGTGCCTGGAGTGGGGGAGCGGGAGGGTACACCTTC,CAWSGGAGGYTF
TRBV29-1,many,TRBJ1-2,.,TGCAGCGCCCCCTCGACAGGATTCTATGGCTACACCTTC,CSAPSTGFYGYTF
TRBV12-5,many,TRBJ2-3,.,TGTGCTAGTGACCCCGGGACAAACACAGATACGCAGTATTTT,CASDPGTNTDTQYF
TRBV5-1,few,TRBJ1-6,TRBD1,TGCGCCAGCAGCCCGGGACAGGGGGCGGTGCCGGATTCACCCCTCCACTTT,CASSPGQGAVPDSPLHF
TRBV29-1,many,TRBJ1-4,TRBD1,TGCAGCGTGGGACAGGCTAATGAAAAACTGTTTTTT,CSVGQANEKLFF
TRBV12-3/TRBV12-4,many,TRBJ2-1,.,TGTGCCAGCAGTCCATCCCCCGGACTAAACAATGAGCAGTTCTTC,CASSPSPGLNNEQFF
TRBV12-3/TRBV12-4,many,TRBJ2-4,.,TGTGCCAGCAGTTGGGGTAGGAACATTCAGTACTTC,CASSWGRNIQYF
TRBV3-1,.,TRBJ1-1,.,TGTGCCAGCAGTCCCGGGGCGACTCGAGCGGCTTTCTTT,CASSPGATRAAFF
TRBV19,.,TRBJ2-7,.,TGTGCCAGTAGCTTTAGACCGGCCGGGACCCCCTACGAGCAGTACTTC,CASSFRPAGTPYEQYF
TRBV10-2,few,TRBJ2-1,TRBD2,TGCGCCAGCATAGGACTAGCGGGAGGGCCTGAGCAGTTCTTC,CASIGLAGGPEQFF
TRBV29-1,many,TRBJ2-3,.,TGCAGCGGGGACACCGGCCACACAGATACGCAGTATTTT,CSGDTGHTDTQYF
TRBV20-1,many,TRBJ2-2,.,TGCAGTGCGGGGACTCAGGGAAACACCGGGGAGCTGTTTTTT,CSAGTQGNTGELFF
TRBV7-9,few,TRBJ1-1,TRBD1,TGTGCCAGCAGCTTAGCACAGGGGATGGCTGAAGCTTTCTTT,CASSLAQGMAEAFF
TRBV20-1,few,TRBJ2-3,.,TGCAGTGCTCGGATGACTCTCGGACAGTCCGCTAGCACAGATACGCAGTATTTT,CSARMTLGQSASTDTQYF
TRBV12-3/TRBV12-4,many,TRBJ2-1,TRBD2,TGTGCCAGCAGTTCTTCTAGCGGGAGCCGGAACAATGAGCAGTTCTTC,CASSSSSGSRNNEQFF
TRBV15,many,TRBJ1-2,.,TGTGCCACCAGCTTGGATCGTGCTAACTATGGCTACACCTTC,CATSLDRANYGYTF
TRBV12-3/TRBV12-4,few,TRBJ2-1,TRBD2,TGTGCCAGCACCCCTCCGGGACTAGTTTCCTACAATGAGCAGTTCTTC,CASTPPGLVSYNEQFF
TRBV12-3/TRBV12-4,many,TRBJ2-1,TRBD2,TGTGCCAGCAGTTTTGGGGGGGTCTACAATGAGCAGTTCTTC,CASSFGGVYNEQFF
TRBV18,few,TRBJ2-3,.,TGTGCCAGCTCACCCAGGGTTAGGGAAGATACGCAGTATTTT,CASSPRVREDTQYF
TRBV29-1,.,TRBJ1-3,.,TGCAGCGGCCGATTGGACTCTGGAAACACCATATATTTT,CSGRLDSGNTIYF
TRBV30,.,TRBJ2-1,.,TGTGCCTGGAGTCGGCGGCAAAGTGAGAATGAGCAGTTCTTC,CAWSRRQSENEQFF
TRBV7-3,many,TRBJ1-1,TRBD1,TGTGCCAGCAGCATGGACAGGGGGAGAACTGAAGCTTTCTTT,CASSMDRGRTEAFF
TRBV6-2/TRBV6-3,few,TRBJ2-1,.,TGTGCCAGCAGTTCGACGGACCGAATCCAAGCCGAGCAGTTCTTC,CASSSTDRIQAEQFF